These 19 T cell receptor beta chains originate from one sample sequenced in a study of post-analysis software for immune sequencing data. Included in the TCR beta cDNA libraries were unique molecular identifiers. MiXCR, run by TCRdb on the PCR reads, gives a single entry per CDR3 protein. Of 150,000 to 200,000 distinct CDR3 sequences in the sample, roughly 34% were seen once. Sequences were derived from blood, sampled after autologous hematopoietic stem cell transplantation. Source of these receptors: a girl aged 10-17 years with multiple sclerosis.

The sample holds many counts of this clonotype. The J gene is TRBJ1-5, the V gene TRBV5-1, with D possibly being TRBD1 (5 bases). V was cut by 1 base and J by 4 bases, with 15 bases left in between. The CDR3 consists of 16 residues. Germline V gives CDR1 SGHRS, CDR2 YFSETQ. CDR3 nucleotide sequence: TGCGCCAGCAGCTTGTGGGGGACCGGCCCAAATCAGCCCCAGCATTTT. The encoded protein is CASSLWGTGPNQPQHF. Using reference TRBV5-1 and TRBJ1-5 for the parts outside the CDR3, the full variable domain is KAGVTQTPRYLIKTRGQQVTLSCSPISGHRSVSWYQQTPGQGLQFLFEYFSETQRNKGNFPGRFSGRQFSNSRSEMNVSTLELGDSALYLCASSLWGTGPNQPQHFGDGTRLSIL.

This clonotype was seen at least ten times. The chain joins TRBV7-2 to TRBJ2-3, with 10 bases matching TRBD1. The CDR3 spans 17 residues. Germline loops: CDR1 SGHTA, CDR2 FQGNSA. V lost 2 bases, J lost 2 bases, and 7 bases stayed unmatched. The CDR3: CASSLPGTGDATDTQYF. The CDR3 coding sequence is TGTGCCAGCAGCTTACCCGGGACAGGGGATGCCACAGATACGCAGTATTTT.

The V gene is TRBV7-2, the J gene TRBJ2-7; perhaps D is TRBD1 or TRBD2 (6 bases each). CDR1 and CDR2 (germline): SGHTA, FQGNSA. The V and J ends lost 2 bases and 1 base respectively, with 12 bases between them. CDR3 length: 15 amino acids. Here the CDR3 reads CASSLNLGGSYEQYF. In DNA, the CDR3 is TGTGCCAGCAGCTTAAATTTAGGGGGGTCCTACGAGCAGTACTTC.

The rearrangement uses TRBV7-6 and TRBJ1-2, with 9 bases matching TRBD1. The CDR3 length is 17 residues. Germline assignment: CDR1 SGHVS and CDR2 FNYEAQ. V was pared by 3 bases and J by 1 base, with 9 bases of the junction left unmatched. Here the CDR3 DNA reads TGTGCCAGCAGCTTTGCGGTGGGACAGGGTAATAACTATGGCTACACCTTC. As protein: CASSFAVGQGNNYGYTF.

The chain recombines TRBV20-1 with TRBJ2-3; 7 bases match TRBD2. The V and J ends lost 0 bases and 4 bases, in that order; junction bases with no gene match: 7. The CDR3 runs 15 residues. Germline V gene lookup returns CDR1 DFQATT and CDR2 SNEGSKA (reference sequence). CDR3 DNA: TGCAGTGCTAGAGAATGGGAGGGAGGCTCAGATACGCAGTATTTT. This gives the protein CSAREWEGGSDTQYF.

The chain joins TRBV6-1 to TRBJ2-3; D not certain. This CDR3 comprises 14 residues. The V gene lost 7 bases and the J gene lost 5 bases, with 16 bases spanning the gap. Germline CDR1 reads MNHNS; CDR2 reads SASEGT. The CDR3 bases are TGTGCCAGCACCTTGGCTACTCTCAAAGATACGCAGTATTTT. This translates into CASTLATLKDTQYF.

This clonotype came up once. The CDR3 region has the DNA TGTGCCTGGAGTGTCCGGGGGGATTACAATGAGCAGTTCTTC. Its translation is CAWSVRGDYNEQFF. The rearrangement uses TRBV30 and TRBJ2-1; 7 nucleotides match TRBD2. Trimming took 0 bases from V and 4 from J; bases not matched to a gene: 3. From germline, CDR1 is GTSNPN and CDR2 SVGIG (reference sequence). There are 14 residues in the CDR3.

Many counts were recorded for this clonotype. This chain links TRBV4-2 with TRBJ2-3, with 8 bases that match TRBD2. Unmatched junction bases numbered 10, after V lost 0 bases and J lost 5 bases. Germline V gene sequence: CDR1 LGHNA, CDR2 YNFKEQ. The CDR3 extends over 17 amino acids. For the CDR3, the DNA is TGTGCCAGCAGCCAAGACTGGAACGGGAGGGCCGGAGATACGCAGTATTTT. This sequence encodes CASSQDWNGRAGDTQYF.

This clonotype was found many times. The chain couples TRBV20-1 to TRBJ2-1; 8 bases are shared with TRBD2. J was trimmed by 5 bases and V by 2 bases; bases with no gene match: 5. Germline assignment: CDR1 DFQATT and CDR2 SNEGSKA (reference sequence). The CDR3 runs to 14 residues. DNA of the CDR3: TGCAGTGCTAGACGGCCAGCGGGAGACAATGAGCAGTTCTTC. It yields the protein CSARRPAGDNEQFF.

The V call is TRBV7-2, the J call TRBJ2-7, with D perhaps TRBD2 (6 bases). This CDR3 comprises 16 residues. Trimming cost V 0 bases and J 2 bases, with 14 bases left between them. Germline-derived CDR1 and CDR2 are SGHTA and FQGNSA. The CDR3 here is CASSLAWGGNPYEQYF. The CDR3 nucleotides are TGTGCCAGCAGCTTAGCGTGGGGCGGGAATCCCTACGAGCAGTACTTC.

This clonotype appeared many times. CDR3 in amino acids: CASSLTSSGSNEQFF. In nucleotides, the CDR3 is TGTGCCAGCAGCTTAACCTCTAGCGGGAGTAATGAGCAGTTCTTC. V gene TRBV7-3 combines with J gene TRBJ2-1, with TRBD2 identical over 10 bases. The V gene's germline CDR1 is SGHTA and CDR2 FQGTGA. V shed 0 bases and J 7 bases; nucleotides not matched to a gene: 3. There are 15 residues in the CDR3. The full variable domain, its missing parts supplied by reference TRBV7-3 and TRBJ2-1, is GAGVSQTPSNKVTEKGKYVELRCDPISGHTALYWYRQSLGQGPEFLIYFQGTGAADDSGLPNDRFFAVRPEGSVSTLKIQRTERGDSAVYLCASSLTSSGSNEQFFGPGTRLTVL.

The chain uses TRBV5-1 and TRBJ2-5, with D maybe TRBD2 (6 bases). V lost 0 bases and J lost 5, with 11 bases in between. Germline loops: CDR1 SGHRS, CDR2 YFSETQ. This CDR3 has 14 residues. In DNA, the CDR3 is TGCGCCAGCAGCTTGGAGCCCGGAGGGGAGACCCAGTACTTC. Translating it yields CASSLEPGGETQYF.

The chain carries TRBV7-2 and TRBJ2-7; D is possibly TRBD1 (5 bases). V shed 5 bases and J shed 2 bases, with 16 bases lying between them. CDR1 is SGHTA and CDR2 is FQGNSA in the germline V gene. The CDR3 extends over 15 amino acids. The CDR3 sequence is CASSLQGSPAYEQYF. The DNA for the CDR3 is TGTGCCAGCAGCCTTCAGGGTTCGCCGGCCTACGAGCAGTACTTC.

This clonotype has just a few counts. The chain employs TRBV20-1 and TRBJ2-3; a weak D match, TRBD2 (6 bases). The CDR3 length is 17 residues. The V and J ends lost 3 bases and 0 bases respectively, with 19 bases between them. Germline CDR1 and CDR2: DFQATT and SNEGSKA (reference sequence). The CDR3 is CSASRVGGMASTDTQYF. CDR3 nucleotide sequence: TGCAGTGCTAGCCGGGTCGGGGGAATGGCTAGCACAGATACGCAGTATTTT.

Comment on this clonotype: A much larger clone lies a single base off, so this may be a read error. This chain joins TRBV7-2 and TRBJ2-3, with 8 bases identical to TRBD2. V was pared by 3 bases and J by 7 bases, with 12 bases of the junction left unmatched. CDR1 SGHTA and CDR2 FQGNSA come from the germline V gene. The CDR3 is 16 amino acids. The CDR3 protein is CASSFGSPGGGYTQYF. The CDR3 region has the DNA TGTGCCAGCAGCTTCGGAAGCCCTGGCGGGGGGTATACGCAGTATTTT.

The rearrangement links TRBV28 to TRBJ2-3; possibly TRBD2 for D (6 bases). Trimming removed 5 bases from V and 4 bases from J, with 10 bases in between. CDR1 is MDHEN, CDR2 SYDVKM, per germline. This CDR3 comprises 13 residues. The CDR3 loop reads CASSAGKADTQYF. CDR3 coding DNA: TGTGCCAGCAGTGCGGGGAAGGCAGATACGCAGTATTTT. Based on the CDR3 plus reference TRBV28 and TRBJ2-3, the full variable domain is DVKVTQSSRYLVKRTGEKVFLECVQDMDHENMFWYRQDPGLGLRLIYFSYDVKMKEKGDIPEGYSVSREKKERFSLILESASTNQTSMYLCASSAGKADTQYFGPGTRLTVL.

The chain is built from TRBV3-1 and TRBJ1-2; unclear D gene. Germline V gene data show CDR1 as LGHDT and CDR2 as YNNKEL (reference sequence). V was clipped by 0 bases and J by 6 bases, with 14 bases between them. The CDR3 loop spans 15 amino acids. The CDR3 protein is CASSQDYSGRNGYTF. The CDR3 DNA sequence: TGTGCCAGCAGCCAAGATTATAGTGGACGAAATGGCTACACCTTC. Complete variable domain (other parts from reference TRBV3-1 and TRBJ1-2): DTAVSQTPKYLVTQMGNDKSIKCEQNLGHDTMYWYKQDSKKFLKIMFSYNNKELIINETVPNRFSPKSPDKAHLNLHINSLELGDSAVYFCASSQDYSGRNGYTFGSGTRLTVV.

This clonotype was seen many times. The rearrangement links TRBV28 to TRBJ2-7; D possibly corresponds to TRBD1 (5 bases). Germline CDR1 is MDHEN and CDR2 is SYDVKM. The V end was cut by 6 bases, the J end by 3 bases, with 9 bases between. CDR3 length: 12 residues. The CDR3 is CASRTAYYEQYF. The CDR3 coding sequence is TGTGCCAGCAGGACAGCATACTACGAGCAGTACTTC.

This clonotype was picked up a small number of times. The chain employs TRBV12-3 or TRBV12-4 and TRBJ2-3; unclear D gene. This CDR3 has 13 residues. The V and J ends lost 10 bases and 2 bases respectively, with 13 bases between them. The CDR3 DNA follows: TGTGCCACAACTTCGGATTACACAGATACGCAGTATTTT. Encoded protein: CATTSDYTDTQYF.